This TCR beta chain is from a study of T cells after posttransplantation cyclophosphamide (dated by TCRdb to the mid-2010s). Background on the whole study: The study tracked T cell repertoire reconstitution by TRB sequencing after myeloablative bone marrow transplantation using posttransplantation cyclophosphamide as GVHD prophylaxis. Blood from all 35 or so PTCy patients who had 1-year posttransplant specimens underwent TRB sequencing. TRA and TRB clonality were tightly correlated in 9 or 10 samples, so subsequent TCR analyses focused on TRB only. Antigen receptor sequencing covered samples from 30 to 45 PTCy-treated patients and 16 of their related bone marrow donors. TRB sequencing was also done on up to about 3 additional blood samples from 2 to 5.2 years after transplant in 3 patients, and on pretransplant blood from 4 patients. Public TRB sequences were checked against a database of over 3,500 sequences associated with responses to pathogens, tumor antigens, self-antigens and alloantigens.

Worth noting for this clone: Its antigen specificity is not known. No much larger clonotype is one base removed from it; base qualities were not supplied.

This sample's treatment or condition label indicates: high-dose cyclophosphamide on days +3 and +4 as single-agent GVHD prophylaxis. For conditioning, the PTCy patients got busulfan and fludarabine, then a related or unrelated marrow graft, followed by cyclophosphamide on days +3 and +4. The PTCy-treated patients were drawn from a prospective, multi-institutional clinical trial. Peripheral blood and bone marrow mononuclear cells were isolated by Ficoll-Hypaque density centrifugation and cryopreserved. What the research found in general, with its limitations: Across the approximately 47 patients, TRB clonality was highly associated with recipient CMV seropositivity and CMV reactivation, and diversity with PTCy was similar to that in the CNI/methotrexate controls. The TRB repertoires of T cells infiltrating skin or the GI tract showed only limited overlap with the TRB repertoires found in blood. Donor-recipient similarity was low at 1-2 months but increased during the first year, and donor CD8+ memory clones often dominated later blood repertoires.

Genomic DNA was the input for TRB sequencing, which was run either with the immunoSEQ assay at survey resolution or with the hsTCRB kit. Processing in the source paper ran as follows. Initial read processing used immunoSEQ software, and repertoire analyses used the LymphoSeq R package. Clonality was computed as 1 minus normalized Shannon entropy; Gini coefficient was also calculated for each TRB dataset. To infer phenotypes in unsorted samples, TRB sequences from sorted subsets of the recipient or donor were mapped onto the unsorted samples of the same recipient. Imported from immuneACCESS, the table was reduced by TCRdb to in-frame sequences with V and J called. These copies leave out some clones; in studies compared against another copy, an unresolved V gene accounts for under half, and the cause of the remainder is not known. That table supplies the V and J calls and clone size; D and trimming were determined from the DNA. This sample has 6,900 or so clones in its table, and 90% to 95% of those were observed once. The top ten clonotypes cover approximately 13% of the sample.

After removal of 5 bases from V and 7 bases from J, the junction retains 15 bases not matched to a gene. CDR1 and CDR2 are drawn from the germline V gene (reference sequence): SEHNR, FQNEAQ. Reading from cysteine to phenylalanine, the CDR3 counts 17 amino acids. CDR3 DNA is the only sequence kept; it has 51 bases, read in frame from the first base. The TCR sequence derives from a female patient aged 45 to 65 who received an allogeneic stem cell transplant from a related donor, was CMV-positive, and had no GVHD. In patients who had a transplant, some T cells may come from the graft donor. This specimen was PBMCs, taken about 1,500 days after allogeneic stem cell transplant with posttransplant cyclophosphamide. The chain was built from TRBV7-9 and TRBJ2-1; 9 nucleotides in the junction match TRBD2. This receptor carries the CDR3 CASSEVLIAGVGNEQFF. The nucleotide sequence is TGTGCCAGCAGCGAGGTGCTAATAGCGGGAGTTGGGAATGAGCAGTTCTTC.